This TCR beta chain emerged from a study of T cells in Graves' hyperthyroidism and ophthalmopathy. What was amplified from RNA transcripts were TCR beta CDR3 regions. The HTBI primer set drove a first-round RT-PCR of the TCR CDR3. TCRdb redid the calling of the multiplex PCR reads with MiXCR, one entry per CDR3 protein. Here the sample spans hundreds of thousands of distinct CDR3 sequences, approximately 15% being singletons. Trimming took 0 bases from V and 7 from J, leaving 18 bases between them. The CDR3 sequence is 15 residues long. CDR1 and CDR2 (germline): DFQATT, SNEGSKA (reference sequence). Input material: blood. This receptor was identified in a woman aged 45-59 years with Graves' ophthalmopathy. The rearrangement uses TRBV20-1 and TRBJ2-5; D is perhaps TRBD2 (6 bases). CDR3 residues: CSARDWATEEGTQYF. Written as DNA, the CDR3 is TGCAGTGCTAGAGATTGGGCTACGGAGGAGGGGACCCAGTACTTC.